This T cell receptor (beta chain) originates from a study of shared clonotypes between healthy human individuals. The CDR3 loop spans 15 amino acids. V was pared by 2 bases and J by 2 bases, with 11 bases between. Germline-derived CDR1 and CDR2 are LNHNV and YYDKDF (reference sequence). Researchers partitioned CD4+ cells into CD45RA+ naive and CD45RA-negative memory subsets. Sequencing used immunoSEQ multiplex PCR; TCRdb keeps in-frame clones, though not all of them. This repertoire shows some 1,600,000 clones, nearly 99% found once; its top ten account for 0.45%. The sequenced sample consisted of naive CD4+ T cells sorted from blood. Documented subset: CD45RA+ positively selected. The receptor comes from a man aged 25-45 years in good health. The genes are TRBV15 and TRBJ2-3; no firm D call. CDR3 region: CATSRMGEATDTQYF. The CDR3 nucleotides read TGTGCCACCAGCAGAATGGGTGAGGCCACAGATACGCAGTATTTT.